This TCR beta chain was recovered during a study of PD-L1 blockade in urothelial cancer. Study context: The patients' atezolizumab therapy, 1,200 mg intravenously every 3 weeks, started at some point between 2014 and 2016.

TCR analog templates of synthetic origin were spiked into each PCR. Clones were sequenced by immunoSEQ multiplex PCR, and TCRdb holds only the in-frame ones, with some missing. The sample comprises 70,000 or so clones, about nine tenths of which are singletons, and roughly 4.7% rests with the top ten. With regard to this clone: Its antigen is undetermined.

Regarding the study as a whole: Greater 3-week expansion of tumor-associated blood clones was recorded for durable-benefit patients.

Noted time point: pretreatment peripheral blood. Each individual provided 1 to 8 samples (taken pretreatment and on-treatment). After removal of 3 bases from V and 4 bases from J, the junction contained 9 bases not matched to a gene. The CDR3 runs to 16 residues. Germline assignment: CDR1 LNHNV and CDR2 YYDKDF (reference sequence). The chain links TRBV15 to TRBJ2-5, with TRBD1 matching 9 bases. The origin of this receptor is a man between 70 and 80 years old with urothelial cancer. The sample in question was PBMCs, obtained around atezolizumab (anti-PD-L1) treatment. The CDR3 coding sequence is TGTGCCACCAGCAGGGGGAACAGGGGGCTTATAGAGACCCAGTACTTC. Translating gives CATSRGNRGLIETQYF. Filled out from reference TRBV15 and TRBJ2-5, the complete variable domain reads DAMVIQNPRYQVTQFGKPVTLSCSQTLNHNVMYWYQQKSSQAPKLLFHYYDKDFNNEADTPDNFQSRRPNTSFCFLDIRSPGLGDTAMYLCATSRGNRGLIETQYFGPGTRLLVL.